The clone carrying this T cell receptor beta chain was seen ten or more times. TCRdb reprocessed the PCR reads via MiXCR and lists one record per CDR3 protein. The table lists 9,000 to 10,000 distinct CDR3 sequences, approximately 30% of them singletons. These data are taken from a study of immune characterization of retroperitoneal liposarcoma. The CDR3 consists of 17 residues. Germline V gives CDR1 SGHNT, CDR2 YENEEA. V was clipped by 5 bases and J by 2 bases, with 19 bases between them. The chain has TRBV11-3 and TRBJ2-1, with D perhaps TRBD1 or TRBD2 (5 bases each). Specimen: tumor tissue. This TCR came from a male donor with retroperitoneal liposarcoma. Here the CDR3 reads CASSLRVGATTYNEQFF. CDR3 bases: TGTGCCAGCAGCCTTCGCGTCGGGGCTACTACCTACAATGAGCAGTTCTTC.